This T cell receptor beta chain is drawn from a study of T cell responses to AZD1222 COVID-19 vaccine. Findings and limits, study-wide: Spike-wide coverage was observed for vaccine-associated CD4 TCRs, with dominant responses at 160-218 and 743-854.

Doses given second, at about 4 or about 12 weeks, were pooled. The CDR3 contains 16 residues. CDR1 and CDR2 (germline): MNHEY, SVGAGI. V was clipped by 2 bases and J by 0 bases; unmatched bases: 4. The table came from immunoSEQ multiplex PCR; TCRdb's copy has only in-frame clones and leaves some out. The table records 100,000 to 150,000 clones, 85% to 90% of them present only once. A note on this clone: As yet, its antigen is unknown.

The rearrangement joins TRBV6-5 to TRBJ1-3; the match to TRBD1 covers 7 bases. Material: peripheral blood, obtained 28 days after the second AZD1222 dose. The sequence derives from an adult who received the AZD1222 COVID-19 vaccine. CDR3 in amino acids: CASSYGTEPSGNTIYF. CDR3 DNA: TGTGCCAGCAGTTACGGGACAGAACCCTCTGGAAACACCATATATTTT.